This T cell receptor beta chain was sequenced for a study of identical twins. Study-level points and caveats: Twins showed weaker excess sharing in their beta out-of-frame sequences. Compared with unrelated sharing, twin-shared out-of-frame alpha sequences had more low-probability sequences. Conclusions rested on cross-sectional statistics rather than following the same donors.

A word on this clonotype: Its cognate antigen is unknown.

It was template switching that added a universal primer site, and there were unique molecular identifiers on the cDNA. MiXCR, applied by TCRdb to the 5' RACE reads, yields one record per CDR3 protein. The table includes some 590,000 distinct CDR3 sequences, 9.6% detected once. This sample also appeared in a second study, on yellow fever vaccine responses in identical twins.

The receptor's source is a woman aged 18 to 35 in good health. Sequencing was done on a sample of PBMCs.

The CDR3 is CSARDPGGYTF. CDR3 sequence (DNA): TGCAGTGCTAGAGATCCAGGGGGCTACACCTTC. V gene TRBV20-1 combines with J gene TRBJ1-2, with a tentative D call TRBD1 (5 bases). There are 11 residues in the CDR3. From germline, CDR1 is DFQATT and CDR2 SNEGSKA (reference sequence). With 0 bases removed from V and 8 bases from J, the gap between germline ends came to 7 bases.